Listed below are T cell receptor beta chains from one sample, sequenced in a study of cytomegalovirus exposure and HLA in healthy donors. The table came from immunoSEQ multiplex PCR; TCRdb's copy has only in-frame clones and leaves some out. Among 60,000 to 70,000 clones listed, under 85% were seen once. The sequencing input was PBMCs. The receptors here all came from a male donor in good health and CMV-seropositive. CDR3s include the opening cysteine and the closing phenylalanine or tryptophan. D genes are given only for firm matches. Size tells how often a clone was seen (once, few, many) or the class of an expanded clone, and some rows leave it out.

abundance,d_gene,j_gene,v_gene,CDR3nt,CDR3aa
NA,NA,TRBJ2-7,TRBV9,TGTGCCAGCAGCGTAGTTAGAGGGCCGGGAGATTGCTACGAGCAGTACTTC,CASSVVRGPGDCYEQYF
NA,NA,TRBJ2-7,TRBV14,TGTGCCAGCAGCCAAGTAGGCGGGGGCAACGAGCAGTACTTC,CASSQVGGGNEQYF
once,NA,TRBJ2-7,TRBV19,TGTGCCAGTAGTACAGGTTTCTACGAGCAGTACTTC,CASSTGFYEQYF
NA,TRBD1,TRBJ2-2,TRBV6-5,TGTGCCAGCAGTTACGGACAGGGGGCGGACACCGGGGAGCTGTTTTTT,CASSYGQGADTGELFF
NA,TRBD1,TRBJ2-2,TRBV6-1,TGTGCCAGCAAGCCGGGACAGAGCACCGGGGAGCTGTTTTTT,CASKPGQSTGELFF
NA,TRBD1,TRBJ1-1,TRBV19,TGTGCCAGTAGTATAGGGGCAGGGGGCGGTGAAGCTTTCTTT,CASSIGAGGGEAFF
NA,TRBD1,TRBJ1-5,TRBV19,TGTGCCAGTAGTATATGGACAGGGGGTAGCAATCAGCCCCAGCATTTT,CASSIWTGGSNQPQHF
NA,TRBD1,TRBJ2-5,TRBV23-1,TGCGCCAGCAGTCCCCGGGACAGGAAAGAGACCCAGTACTTC,CASSPRDRKETQYF
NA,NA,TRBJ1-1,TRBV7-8,TGTGCCAGCAGCTTAGGTCGCAGGGGAATAAACGTGAACACTGAAGCTTTCTTT,CASSLGRRGINVNTEAFF
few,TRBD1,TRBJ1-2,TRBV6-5,TGTGCCAGCAGTTTACAAAGGCCAGGGGGCTATGGCTACACCTTC,CASSLQRPGGYGYTF
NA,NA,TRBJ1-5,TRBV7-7,TGTGCTAGCAGCTCAGAACAGGGCTTATATCCTAGCAATCAGCCCCAGCATTTT,CASSSEQGLYPSNQPQHF
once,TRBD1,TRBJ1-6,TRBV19,TGTGCCAGTAGTTTAGCCGGGACAGGATATAATTCACCCCTCCACTTT,CASSLAGTGYNSPLHF
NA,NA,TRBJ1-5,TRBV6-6,TGTGCCAGCAGTTACATTCAGGGCCCATGGATTCAGCCCCAGCATTTT,CASSYIQGPWIQPQHF